These 18 T cell receptor beta chains came from one sample sequenced in a study of blood T cell repertoires in COVID-19. Here immunoSEQ multiplex PCR was the method, and the copy in TCRdb shows in-frame clones only, minus some. The data show tens of thousands of clones, 60% to 85% seen once. Input material: peripheral blood. The receptors were sampled from a human donor in a cohort sampled during active COVID-19.

This chain connects TRBV6-5 to TRBJ1-1; D gene uncertain. The CDR3 extends over 14 amino acids. In germline, CDR1 is MNHEY, CDR2 SVGAGI. The V end was cut by 4 bases, the J end by 5 bases, with 14 bases between. Here the CDR3 reads CASSSQRPGTEAFF. The CDR3 nucleotides are TGTGCCAGCAGTTCCCAGCGGCCTGGGACTGAAGCTTTCTTT.

The CDR3 loop is CASSPHGLADEQYF. In DNA form, the CDR3 reads TGTGCCAGTAGTCCCCATGGACTAGCGGACGAGCAGTACTTC. The rearrangement uses TRBV19 and TRBJ2-7, with TRBD2 identical over 10 bases. The CDR3 has 14 amino acids. Trimming removed 5 bases from V and 5 bases from J; junction bases left unmatched: 6. Germline CDR1 reads LNHDA; CDR2 reads SQIVND (reference sequence).

The gene calls are TRBV21-1 and TRBJ2-7; no DNA check was done on the table's D call, TRBD2. TRBV21-1 counts as a pseudogene. This CDR3 has 14 amino acids. The CDR3 nucleotides read TGTGCCAGCAGCGGTGTGAGGAGCCTCTACGAGCAGTACTTC. It codes for CASSGVRSLYEQYF.

The chain uses TRBV10-3 and TRBJ2-7, with D maybe TRBD1 (6 bases). V was clipped by 3 bases and J by 1 base, with 16 bases between them. Germline values: CDR1 ENHRY, CDR2 SYGVKD. This CDR3 is built from 16 residues. The CDR3 DNA reads as TGTGCCATCAGTGAAATCCCCAGGGGAGAATCCTACGAGCAGTACTTC. Protein: CAISEIPRGESYEQYF.

The chain recombines TRBV28 with TRBJ2-3; TRBD1 aligns across 7 bases. Germline trimming cut 4 bases from V and 2 bases from J; bases unmatched to any gene: 6. CDR1 is MDHEN and CDR2 is SYDVKM in the germline V gene. This CDR3 comprises 15 residues. CDR3 DNA: TGTGCCAGCAGTTCACCGGGACAGTTCACAGATACGCAGTATTTT. It yields the protein CASSSPGQFTDTQYF.

J is TRBJ1-2 and V is TRBV6-6; TRBD1 aligns across 8 bases. The V and J ends lost 6 bases and 4 bases, in that order; junction bases with no gene match: 10. CDR1 and CDR2 (germline): MNHNY, SVGAGI (reference sequence). The CDR3 has 15 amino acids. This CDR3 reads CASRREDRAVYGYTF. The CDR3 DNA follows: TGTGCCAGCAGACGCGAGGACAGGGCGGTCTATGGCTACACCTTC.

The chain is built from TRBV5-1 and TRBJ2-3; possible D gene TRBD2, 5 bases. V was pared by 3 bases and J by 6 bases, with 14 bases between. Germline V gene lookup returns CDR1 SGHRS and CDR2 YFSETQ. The CDR3 loop spans 14 amino acids. CDR3 in DNA: TGCGCCAGCAGCTCACTAAGCAAGCGGGATACGCAGTATTTT. Its translation is CASSSLSKRDTQYF.

The V and J genes are TRBV7-9 and TRBJ1-6; 7 positions agree with TRBD1. With V trimmed by 6 bases and J by 6 bases, 8 bases remained unmatched. This CDR3 comprises 15 residues. Germline V gene lookup returns CDR1 SEHNR and CDR2 FQNEAQ (reference sequence). This CDR3 reads CASSFGQATNSPLHF. CDR3 nucleotide sequence: TGTGCCAGCAGTTTCGGACAGGCAACTAATTCACCCCTCCACTTT.

This chain connects TRBV9 to TRBJ2-7; TRBD2 matches at 10 bases. This CDR3 region has 17 residues. V dropped 3 bases and J dropped 3; count of bases not matched to a gene: 12. Germline CDR1 is SGDLS and CDR2 is YYNGEE. The CDR3, as DNA: TGTGCCAGCAGCGAAAGCCCTAGCGGGAGTGTCCTCTACGAGCAGTACTTC. It translates to CASSESPSGSVLYEQYF.

The chain couples TRBV15 to TRBJ1-2; D gene ambiguous. This CDR3 is 14 amino acids long. Germline loops: CDR1 LNHNV, CDR2 YYDKDF (reference sequence). Between the trimmed V and J ends, which lost 5 bases and 4 bases, there was a span of 14 bases. The CDR3 sequence is CATSSGGSFYGYTF. In DNA form, the CDR3 reads TGTGCCACCAGCTCAGGAGGCAGCTTCTATGGCTACACCTTC. Looking up the rest from reference TRBV15 and TRBJ1-2 gives the full variable domain: DAMVIQNPRYQVTQFGKPVTLSCSQTLNHNVMYWYQQKSSQAPKLLFHYYDKDFNNEADTPDNFQSRRPNTSFCFLDIRSPGLGDTAMYLCATSSGGSFYGYTFGSGTRLTVV.

The rearrangement joins TRBV30 to TRBJ1-2; the match to TRBD1 covers 7 bases. V gave up 4 bases and J gave up 8 bases; unmatched junction bases: 16. The CDR3 has 15 residues. Germline assignment: CDR1 GTSNPN and CDR2 SVGIG (reference sequence). Here the CDR3 reads CAWTSFAGGLSGYTF. Written as DNA, the CDR3 is TGTGCCTGGACGTCTTTTGCAGGGGGGCTATCAGGCTACACCTTC.

J is TRBJ2-3 and V is TRBV10-3, with 14 bases fitting TRBD2. With V trimmed by 4 bases and J by 4 bases, 4 bases remained unmatched. CDR3 size: 16 residues. Germline V gene data show CDR1 as ENHRY and CDR2 as SYGVKD. In DNA form, the CDR3 reads TGTGCCATCAGTGGACTAGCGGGGGGGTCCTCAGATACGCAGTATTTT. Translated: CAISGLAGGSSDTQYF.

The genes are TRBV6-6 and TRBJ2-6; D not resolved. The CDR3 loop spans 14 amino acids. Germline V gene lookup returns CDR1 MNHNY and CDR2 SVGAGI (reference sequence). Trimming removed 2 bases at V and 2 bases at J, with 4 bases between. The CDR3 DNA sequence: TGTGCCAGCAGTTACACGGCTGGGGCCAACGTCCTGACTTTC. Its translation: CASSYTAGANVLTF.

The gene calls are TRBV7-2 and TRBJ2-7; TRBD1 matches 11 bases. The CDR3 has 14 residues. The germline CDR1 and CDR2 sequences are SGHTA and FQGNSA. J gave up 4 bases and V 4 bases, and 3 bases lay outside the gene matches. This CDR3 reads CASSWTGGDYEQYF. CDR3 DNA: TGTGCCAGCAGCTGGACAGGGGGCGATTACGAGCAGTACTTC.

This clone was observed a handful of times. The chain combines TRBV10-3 with TRBJ1-1, with D tentatively TRBD1 (5 bases). CDR1 ENHRY and CDR2 SYGVKD come from the germline V gene. The ends were cut back, 6 bases at V and 5 bases at J, with 10 bases in the middle. The CDR3 covers 12 residues. CDR3 DNA sequence: TGTGCCATCAGCCAGGGTAAAACTGAAGCTTTCTTT. It is translated as CAISQGKTEAFF.

This chain joins TRBV7-9 and TRBJ2-7; 13 bases line up with TRBD2. Trimming removed 4 bases from V and 4 bases from J; junction bases left unmatched: 1. CDR1 is SEHNR, CDR2 FQNEAQ, per germline (reference sequence). The length of the CDR3 is 14 residues. CDR3 in amino acids: CASSSGLAGYEQYF. CDR3 nucleotides: TGTGCCAGCAGCTCGGGACTAGCGGGATACGAGCAGTACTTC.

The chain carries TRBV18 and TRBJ2-1, with 7 bases matching TRBD1. Trimming took 3 bases from V and 5 from J; bases not matched to a gene: 7. The CDR3 totals 15 residues. From germline, CDR1 is KGHSH and CDR2 LQKENI. The CDR3 DNA is TGTGCCAGCTCACCTAGGACAGGTGGGCACAATGAGCAGTTCTTC. This translates into CASSPRTGGHNEQFF.

The gene calls are TRBV2 and TRBJ1-2; 9 positions match TRBD1. The CDR3 totals 14 residues. CDR1 and CDR2 (germline): SNHLY, FYNNEI. V lost 4 bases and J lost 5; bases outside the gene matches: 5. In nucleotides, the CDR3 is TGTGCCAGCAGTGCCTTCGGGACAGGGTATGGCTACACCTTC. Encoded protein: CASSAFGTGYGYTF. Based on the CDR3 plus reference TRBV2 and TRBJ1-2, the full variable domain is EPEVTQTPSHQVTQMGQEVILRCVPISNHLYFYWYRQILGQKVEFLVSFYNNEISEKSEIFDDQFSVERPDGSNFTLKIRSTKLEDSAMYFCASSAFGTGYGYTFGSGTRLTVV.